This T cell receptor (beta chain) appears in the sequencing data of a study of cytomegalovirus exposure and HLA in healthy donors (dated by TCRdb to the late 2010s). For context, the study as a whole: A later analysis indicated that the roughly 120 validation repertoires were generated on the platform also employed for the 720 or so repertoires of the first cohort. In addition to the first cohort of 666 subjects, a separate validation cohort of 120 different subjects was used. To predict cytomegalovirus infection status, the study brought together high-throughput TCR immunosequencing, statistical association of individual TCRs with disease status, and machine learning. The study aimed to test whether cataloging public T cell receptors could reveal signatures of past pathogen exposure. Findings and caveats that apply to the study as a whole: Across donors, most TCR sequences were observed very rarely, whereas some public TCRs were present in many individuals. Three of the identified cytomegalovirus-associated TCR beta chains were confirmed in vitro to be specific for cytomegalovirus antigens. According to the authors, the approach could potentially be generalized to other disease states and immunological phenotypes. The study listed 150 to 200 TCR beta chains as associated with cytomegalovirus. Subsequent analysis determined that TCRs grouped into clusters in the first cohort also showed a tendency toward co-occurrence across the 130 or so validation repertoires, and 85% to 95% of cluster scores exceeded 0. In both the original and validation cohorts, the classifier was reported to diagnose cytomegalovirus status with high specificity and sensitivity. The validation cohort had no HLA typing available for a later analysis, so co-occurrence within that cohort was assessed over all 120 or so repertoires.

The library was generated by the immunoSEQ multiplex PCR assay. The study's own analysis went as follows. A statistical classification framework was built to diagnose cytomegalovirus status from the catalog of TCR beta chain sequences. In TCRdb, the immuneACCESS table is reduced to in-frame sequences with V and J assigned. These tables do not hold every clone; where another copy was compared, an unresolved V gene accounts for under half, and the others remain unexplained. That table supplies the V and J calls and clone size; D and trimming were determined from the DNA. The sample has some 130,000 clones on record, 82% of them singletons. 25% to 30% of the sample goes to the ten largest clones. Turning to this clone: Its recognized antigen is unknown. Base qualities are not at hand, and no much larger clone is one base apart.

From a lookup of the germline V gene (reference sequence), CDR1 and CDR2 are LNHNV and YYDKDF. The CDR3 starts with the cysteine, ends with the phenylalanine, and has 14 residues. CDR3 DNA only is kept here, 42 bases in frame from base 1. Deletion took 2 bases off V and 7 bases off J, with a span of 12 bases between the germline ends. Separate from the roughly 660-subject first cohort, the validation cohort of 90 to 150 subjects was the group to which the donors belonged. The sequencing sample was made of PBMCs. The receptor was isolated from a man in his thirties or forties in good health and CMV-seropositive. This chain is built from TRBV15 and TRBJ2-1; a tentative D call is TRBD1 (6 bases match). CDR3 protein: CATSRRQAENEQFF. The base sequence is TGTGCCACCAGCAGACGACAGGCTGAGAATGAGCAGTTCTTC.